Listed below are T cell receptor beta chains from one sample, sequenced in a study of blood T cell repertoires in COVID-19. The method was immunoSEQ multiplex PCR; TCRdb's version includes in-frame clones alone and lacks a portion of them. Of some 300,000 clones listed, about 90% are singletons. The sequenced material came from peripheral blood. All receptors come from a woman in her forties or fifties with COVID-19, enrolled during active disease. CDR3s include the opening cysteine and the closing phenylalanine or tryptophan. Fields, in order: CDR3 DNA, CDR3 protein, clone size, J gene, V gene, D gene. D genes are given only for firm matches. Size is stated for part of the rows, as once, few or many counts, or as a class when the clone is expanded.

CDR3nt: TGTGCCTGGCGAACTTTGACTAGCAGAGGTCACAATGAGCAGTTCTTC
CDR3aa: CAWRTLTSRGHNEQFF
abundance: .
j_gene: TRBJ2-1
v_gene: TRBV30
d_gene: TRBD2

CDR3nt: TGTGCCAGCAGTGAAGACAGGGGGTTGTCTGGCTACACCTTC
CDR3aa: CASSEDRGLSGYTF
abundance: .
j_gene: TRBJ1-2
v_gene: TRBV6-1
d_gene: TRBD1

CDR3nt: TGTGCCAGAAGGGCGCAGGGCAGGAACTATGGCTACACCTTC
CDR3aa: CARRAQGRNYGYTF
abundance: .
j_gene: TRBJ1-2
v_gene: TRBV5-3
d_gene: .

CDR3nt: TGCAGCGTTGAAGGGAATACAGGGAGCACTGAAGCTTTCTTT
CDR3aa: CSVEGNTGSTEAFF
abundance: .
j_gene: TRBJ1-1
v_gene: TRBV29-1
d_gene: .

CDR3nt: TGTGCCAGCAGCCCCGGACAGGCGCCAACTAATGAAAAACTGTTTTTT
CDR3aa: CASSPGQAPTNEKLFF
abundance: .
j_gene: TRBJ1-4
v_gene: TRBV7-6
d_gene: TRBD1

CDR3nt: TGCGCCAGCAGCCCCGAGGGGGGACAGGGCGTCTATGGCTACACCTTC
CDR3aa: CASSPEGGQGVYGYTF
abundance: .
j_gene: TRBJ1-2
v_gene: TRBV5-1
d_gene: TRBD1

CDR3nt: TGTGCCAGCAGCTTACAAGTGTCGAGGAGCTCCTACGAGCAGTACTTC
CDR3aa: CASSLQVSRSSYEQYF
abundance: .
j_gene: TRBJ2-7
v_gene: TRBV7-2
d_gene: .

CDR3nt: TGTGCCAGCAGCACTCAGACAGGGGGGAAGAATTCACCCCTCCACTTT
CDR3aa: CASSTQTGGKNSPLHF
abundance: .
j_gene: TRBJ1-6
v_gene: TRBV7-8
d_gene: TRBD1

CDR3nt: TGCAGCGTTGACAACAGGGGGCCTTACAATGAGCAGTTCTTC
CDR3aa: CSVDNRGPYNEQFF
abundance: .
j_gene: TRBJ2-1
v_gene: TRBV29-1
d_gene: TRBD1

CDR3nt: TGTGCCATCAGTACAGGGGTTATGTACGAGCAGTACTTC
CDR3aa: CAISTGVMYEQYF
abundance: .
j_gene: TRBJ2-7
v_gene: TRBV10-3
d_gene: TRBD1

CDR3nt: TGTGCCATCAGTGCGACAGGGCGCAATTTAGAGACCCAGTACTTC
CDR3aa: CAISATGRNLETQYF
abundance: .
j_gene: TRBJ2-5
v_gene: TRBV10-3
d_gene: TRBD1

CDR3nt: TGTGCCAGCAGTGCAGAGCGGAGGAACACCGGGGAGCTGTTTTTT
CDR3aa: CASSAERRNTGELFF
abundance: .
j_gene: TRBJ2-2
v_gene: TRBV2
d_gene: .

CDR3nt: TGTGCCAGCTCAACCCGACAGGGCATGAACACTGAAGCTTTCTTT
CDR3aa: CASSTRQGMNTEAFF
abundance: .
j_gene: TRBJ1-1
v_gene: TRBV18
d_gene: TRBD1

CDR3nt: TGTGCCACCAGAGTAGCGGGAGTTAATGAGCAGTTCTTC
CDR3aa: CATRVAGVNEQFF
abundance: .
j_gene: TRBJ2-1
v_gene: TRBV15
d_gene: TRBD2

CDR3nt: TGTGCCACCAGTTGGGGGGGCGCGTCCTACGAGCAGTACTTC
CDR3aa: CATSWGGASYEQYF
abundance: .
j_gene: TRBJ2-7
v_gene: TRBV24-1
d_gene: .

CDR3nt: TGTGCCAGTAGTATAGATTCCGGGAATGAGCAGTTCTTC
CDR3aa: CASSIDSGNEQFF
abundance: .
j_gene: TRBJ2-1
v_gene: TRBV19
d_gene: .

CDR3nt: TGTGCCTGGAGTGGAGACAGGGACACTGAAGCTTTCTTT
CDR3aa: CAWSGDRDTEAFF
abundance: .
j_gene: TRBJ1-1
v_gene: TRBV30
d_gene: TRBD1

CDR3nt: TGCGCCAGCAGCTTGGCGGCAGGGGGCGCGTCGAACACTGAAGCTTTCTTT
CDR3aa: CASSLAAGGASNTEAFF
abundance: .
j_gene: TRBJ1-1
v_gene: TRBV5-1
d_gene: TRBD1

CDR3nt: TGCGCCAGCAGCCCCGGGACTAGCGGATTCTACGAGCAGTACTTC
CDR3aa: CASSPGTSGFYEQYF
abundance: .
j_gene: TRBJ2-7
v_gene: TRBV5-1
d_gene: TRBD2

CDR3nt: TGTGCCAGCATACCCAGGATAGGAGGGGAGGTAGATGGCTACACCTTC
CDR3aa: CASIPRIGGEVDGYTF
abundance: .
j_gene: TRBJ1-2
v_gene: TRBV5-5
d_gene: .

CDR3nt: TGTGCCAGCAGTTCGGGACTAGCGGGGGGTGAGCAGTTCTTC
CDR3aa: CASSSGLAGGEQFF
abundance: .
j_gene: TRBJ2-1
v_gene: TRBV27
d_gene: TRBD2

CDR3nt: TGTGCCAGCAGCCTGACATCTCCCCGCAGGGCAAACTATGGCTACACCTTC
CDR3aa: CASSLTSPRRANYGYTF
abundance: .
j_gene: TRBJ1-2
v_gene: TRBV11-2
d_gene: .

CDR3nt: TGTGCCAGCAGCCCAGGAGTAGCGGCTTACAATGAGCAGTTCTTC
CDR3aa: CASSPGVAAYNEQFF
abundance: .
j_gene: TRBJ2-1
v_gene: TRBV7-2
d_gene: .

CDR3nt: TGTGCCAGCAGCACCCTCGGGGGGGAGCGGAATACGCAGTATTTT
CDR3aa: CASSTLGGERNTQYF
abundance: .
j_gene: TRBJ2-3
v_gene: TRBV5-6
d_gene: TRBD2

CDR3nt: TGTGCCAGCAGTTACAGGACTAGCGGGATCAGGTACGAGCAGTACTTC
CDR3aa: CASSYRTSGIRYEQYF
abundance: .
j_gene: TRBJ2-7
v_gene: TRBV6-2/TRBV6-3
d_gene: TRBD2

CDR3nt: TGCGCCAGCAGCCAAGCCGGGACAGGAGATTACGAGCAGTACTTC
CDR3aa: CASSQAGTGDYEQYF
abundance: .
j_gene: TRBJ2-7
v_gene: TRBV4-1
d_gene: TRBD1

CDR3nt: TGTGCCAGCAGCGTACCAGGGGAAGGGGCCAACGTCCTGACTTTC
CDR3aa: CASSVPGEGANVLTF
abundance: .
j_gene: TRBJ2-6
v_gene: TRBV7-3
d_gene: .

CDR3nt: TGTGCCAGTAGTATAGATCCAATATACAGTGCAACTAATGAAAAACTGTTTTTT
CDR3aa: CASSIDPIYSATNEKLFF
abundance: .
j_gene: TRBJ1-4
v_gene: TRBV19
d_gene: .

CDR3nt: TGTGCCAGCAGAAATAGGAGGGTCGGCGGGGTACTCACAGATACGCAGTATTTT
CDR3aa: CASRNRRVGGVLTDTQYF
abundance: .
j_gene: TRBJ2-3
v_gene: TRBV11-3
d_gene: .

CDR3nt: TGTGCCAGCAGTCGGACTAGCGGGAGTAAGGGCGAGCAGTACTTC
CDR3aa: CASSRTSGSKGEQYF
abundance: .
j_gene: TRBJ2-7
v_gene: TRBV6-5
d_gene: TRBD2

CDR3nt: TGTGCCAGCTCACCGGGACAGGAGACTGAGCAGTACTTC
CDR3aa: CASSPGQETEQYF
abundance: .
j_gene: TRBJ2-7
v_gene: TRBV18
d_gene: TRBD1

CDR3nt: TGTGCCAGCAGCAGACAGGGGTTCACCACCGGGGAGCTGTTTTTT
CDR3aa: CASSRQGFTTGELFF
abundance: .
j_gene: TRBJ2-2
v_gene: TRBV5-6
d_gene: TRBD1

CDR3nt: TGCGCACGAAGAGCCGGTGAAAAACTGTTTTTT
CDR3aa: CARRAGEKLFF
abundance: .
j_gene: TRBJ1-4
v_gene: TRBV20-1
d_gene: .

CDR3nt: TGTGCCACCAGCGCCCGGGACAGATTGAGCTATGGCTACACCTTC
CDR3aa: CATSARDRLSYGYTF
abundance: .
j_gene: TRBJ1-2
v_gene: TRBV15
d_gene: TRBD1

CDR3nt: TGTGCCAGTACCTATGGGGGGGGTCCGGCAGATACGCAGTATTTT
CDR3aa: CASTYGGGPADTQYF
abundance: .
j_gene: TRBJ2-3
v_gene: TRBV19
d_gene: TRBD2

CDR3nt: TGTGCCAGCAGCTTTGCAGGGCTGTCCTACGAGCAGTACTTC
CDR3aa: CASSFAGLSYEQYF
abundance: .
j_gene: TRBJ2-7
v_gene: TRBV11-2
d_gene: .

CDR3nt: TGTGCCAGTCAGGGACTAGGGACCAACACCGGGGAGCTGTTTTTT
CDR3aa: CASQGLGTNTGELFF
abundance: .
j_gene: TRBJ2-2
v_gene: TRBV18
d_gene: TRBD2

CDR3nt: TGTGCCAGCAGCCGGACTAGCGGGAGTTATCCCTACGAGCAGTACTTC
CDR3aa: CASSRTSGSYPYEQYF
abundance: once
j_gene: TRBJ2-7
v_gene: TRBV3-1/TRBV3-2
d_gene: TRBD2

CDR3nt: TGTGCCATCAGTGAGACAGTTCTAGCGGGAGGGTCCACGGATGCGCAGTTCTTC
CDR3aa: CAISETVLAGGSTDAQFF
abundance: .
j_gene: TRBJ2-1
v_gene: TRBV10-3
d_gene: TRBD2

CDR3nt: TGTGCCAGCAGCCAAGTCTATCGTCTCGGCGAGCAGTACTTC
CDR3aa: CASSQVYRLGEQYF
abundance: .
j_gene: TRBJ2-7
v_gene: TRBV3-1/TRBV3-2
d_gene: .

CDR3nt: TGTGCCAGCAGCTCAGGGACTAGCTCCTACAATGAGCAGTTCTTC
CDR3aa: CASSSGTSSYNEQFF
abundance: .
j_gene: TRBJ2-1
v_gene: TRBV7-3
d_gene: TRBD2

CDR3nt: TGTGCCAGCAGCCCCCTCAGGGGAGCTAATGGCTACACCTTC
CDR3aa: CASSPLRGANGYTF
abundance: .
j_gene: TRBJ1-2
v_gene: TRBV6-5
d_gene: .

CDR3nt: TGTGCCAGTACCTCTCAGCGAATGATTCGGCAAGGCTACACCTTC
CDR3aa: CASTSQRMIRQGYTF
abundance: once
j_gene: TRBJ1-2
v_gene: TRBV19
d_gene: .

CDR3nt: TGTGCTAGTGGTTTACAGATTGAGCAGTTCTTC
CDR3aa: CASGLQIEQFF
abundance: .
j_gene: TRBJ2-1
v_gene: TRBV12-5
d_gene: .

CDR3nt: TGTGCCAGCACCCTAGGGGTACAGGGGAATCAGCCCCAGCATTTT
CDR3aa: CASTLGVQGNQPQHF
abundance: once
j_gene: TRBJ1-5
v_gene: TRBV6-5
d_gene: TRBD1

CDR3nt: TGTGCCAGCAGCCAAGGACTAGTGGGGGGAGGCGACACAGATACGCAGTATTTT
CDR3aa: CASSQGLVGGGDTDTQYF
abundance: .
j_gene: TRBJ2-3
v_gene: TRBV3-1/TRBV3-2
d_gene: .

CDR3nt: TGTGCCAGTAGTAGAAGACAGGGCGATACTGAAGCTTTCTTT
CDR3aa: CASSRRQGDTEAFF
abundance: .
j_gene: TRBJ1-1
v_gene: TRBV19
d_gene: TRBD1

CDR3nt: TGTGCCAGCAGCCGCCGGGGAGCCAATCAGCCCCAGCATTTT
CDR3aa: CASSRRGANQPQHF
abundance: .
j_gene: TRBJ1-5
v_gene: TRBV3-1/TRBV3-2
d_gene: .

CDR3nt: TGTGCCAGCAGTGAATCTGCCAGATACTCTGGAAACACCATATATTTT
CDR3aa: CASSESARYSGNTIYF
abundance: .
j_gene: TRBJ1-3
v_gene: TRBV2
d_gene: .

CDR3nt: TGTGCCAGCAGCCAAACGGACAGGGGGCTTGCTAATGAAAAACTGTTTTTT
CDR3aa: CASSQTDRGLANEKLFF
abundance: .
j_gene: TRBJ1-4
v_gene: TRBV7-9
d_gene: TRBD1

CDR3nt: TGTGCCAGCAGCTTACAAATAGCGGGCGATGCTTACGAGCAGTACTTC
CDR3aa: CASSLQIAGDAYEQYF
abundance: .
j_gene: TRBJ2-7
v_gene: TRBV11-1
d_gene: TRBD2

CDR3nt: TGTGCCTGGAGTGCAGGGGACAGACGAAATGAAAAACTGTTTTTT
CDR3aa: CAWSAGDRRNEKLFF
abundance: .
j_gene: TRBJ1-4
v_gene: TRBV30
d_gene: TRBD1

CDR3nt: TGTGCCAGCAGCCCCACGGGAGGGGAGCTGTTTTTT
CDR3aa: CASSPTGGELFF
abundance: .
j_gene: TRBJ2-2
v_gene: TRBV7-9
d_gene: .

CDR3nt: TGTGCCAGTAACAAACCCATATCGACAGGGGGCGGTCAGCCCCAGCATTTT
CDR3aa: CASNKPISTGGGQPQHF
abundance: .
j_gene: TRBJ1-5
v_gene: TRBV19
d_gene: TRBD1

CDR3nt: TGTGCCAGCAGCTCGGGACAGGTGGGGGGAACCCAGCATTTT
CDR3aa: CASSSGQVGGTQHF
abundance: .
j_gene: TRBJ1-5
v_gene: TRBV7-2
d_gene: TRBD1

CDR3nt: TGCGCCAGCAGCTTGGAATCGAGGTCGTCGGCCGATACGCAGTATTTT
CDR3aa: CASSLESRSSADTQYF
abundance: .
j_gene: TRBJ2-3
v_gene: TRBV5-1
d_gene: .

CDR3nt: TGCGCCAGCAGCTTGGGGACAGCAGTAAATTCACCCCTCCACTTT
CDR3aa: CASSLGTAVNSPLHF
abundance: .
j_gene: TRBJ1-6
v_gene: TRBV5-1
d_gene: .

CDR3nt: TGCGCCAGCAGCCCCAACGGGGTATCCTACAATGAGCAGTTCTTC
CDR3aa: CASSPNGVSYNEQFF
abundance: .
j_gene: TRBJ2-1
v_gene: TRBV4-1
d_gene: .

CDR3nt: TGTGCCAGCAAGGGGGACAGGGGCGCCGGCTATGGCTACACCTTC
CDR3aa: CASKGDRGAGYGYTF
abundance: .
j_gene: TRBJ1-2
v_gene: TRBV21-1
d_gene: .